This TCR beta chain came from a study of cytomegalovirus exposure and HLA in healthy donors. Broader study findings: A classifier reportedly called cytomegalovirus status with high sensitivity and specificity. A list of 164 TCR beta chains associated with cytomegalovirus was given.

Germline-derived CDR1 and CDR2 are SGHVS and FQNEAQ. With V trimmed by 1 base and J by 3 bases, 6 bases remained unmatched. This CDR3 spans 15 amino acids. Regarding this clone: Antigen specificity is unknown.

The table came from immunoSEQ multiplex PCR; TCRdb's copy has only in-frame clones and leaves some out. Among 100,000 to 150,000 clones listed, more than 75% were seen once. The sequencing input was PBMCs. This clonotype originated in a young woman in good health and CMV-seronegative. V and J are TRBV7-8 and TRBJ2-7; TRBD1 agrees at 7 bases. The CDR3 sequence is CASSLGTGYLYEQYF. The DNA for the CDR3 is TGTGCCAGCAGCTTAGGGACAGGTTACCTCTACGAGCAGTACTTC.